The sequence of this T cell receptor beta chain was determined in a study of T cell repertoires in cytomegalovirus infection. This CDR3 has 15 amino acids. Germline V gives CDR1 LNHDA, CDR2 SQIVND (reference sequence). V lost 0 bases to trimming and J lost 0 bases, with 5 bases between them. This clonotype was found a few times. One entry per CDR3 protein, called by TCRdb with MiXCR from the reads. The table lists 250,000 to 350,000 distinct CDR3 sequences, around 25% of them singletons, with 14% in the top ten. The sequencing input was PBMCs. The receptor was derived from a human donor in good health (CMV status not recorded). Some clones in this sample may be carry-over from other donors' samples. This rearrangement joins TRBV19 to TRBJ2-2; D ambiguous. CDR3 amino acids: CASSIDTTNTGELFF. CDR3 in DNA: TGTGCCAGTAGTATAGACACTACGAACACCGGGGAGCTGTTTTTT.